This passage covers 11 T cell receptor beta chains from one sample sequenced in a study of blood T cell repertoires in COVID-19. Method: immunoSEQ multiplex PCR; TCRdb's copy keeps in-frame clones and lacks some. The repertoire includes about 220,000 clones, around 82% of them detected once, and 9.5% to 15% sits in the top ten. Sequenced input: peripheral blood. These receptors came from a human donor in a cohort sampled during active COVID-19.

The rearrangement links TRBV28 to TRBJ1-5; D ambiguous. CDR3 length: 15 amino acids. Germline V gene sequence: CDR1 MDHEN, CDR2 SYDVKM. Trimming took off 4 bases at V and 5 bases at J, with 15 bases between the two ends. CDR3 nucleotide sequence: TGTGCCAGCAGTTCTTTGGAGGGAACCTATCAGCCCCAGCATTTT. Amino acids: CASSSLEGTYQPQHF.

The chain combines TRBV27 with TRBJ2-2, with 7 bases fitting TRBD1. Germline CDR1 is MNHEY and CDR2 is SMNVEV (reference sequence). V trimming: 4 bases; J trimming: 5 bases; junction bases outside the gene matches: 7. CDR3 length: 15 residues. The CDR3 spells CASSSGQSSTGELFF. CDR3 sequence (DNA): TGTGCCAGCAGTTCGGGACAGTCTTCGACCGGGGAGCTGTTTTTT.

The chain is built from TRBV27 and TRBJ1-6; 7 bases are a match to TRBD1. V trimming: 3 bases; J trimming: 7 bases; junction bases outside the gene matches: 6. Germline values: CDR1 MNHEY, CDR2 SMNVEV (reference sequence). The CDR3 is 15 amino acids. The CDR3 loop reads CASSFSDRANSPLHF. The CDR3 nucleotides read TGTGCCAGCAGTTTCTCAGACAGGGCAAATTCACCCCTCCACTTT.

This clone was seen once. The chain links TRBV21-1 to TRBJ1-2; the listed D gene, TRBD1, was not tested against the DNA. TRBV21-1 is designated a pseudogene. This CDR3 contains 15 residues. CDR3 bases: TGTGCCAGCCTAGGGACAGGGGGAACAACCTATGGCTACACCTTC. Residues: CASLGTGGTTYGYTF.

The genes are TRBV5-6 and TRBJ2-7, with D maybe TRBD1 (6 bases). Germline CDR1 reads SGHDT; CDR2 reads YYEEEE. The CDR3 has 13 residues. V lost 6 bases, J lost 3 bases, and 13 bases lay in between. The CDR3 loop reads CASTWTESYEQYF. The CDR3 bases are TGTGCCAGCACCTGGACAGAAAGCTACGAGCAGTACTTC. The full variable domain, rest sourced from reference TRBV5-6 and TRBJ2-7, is DAGVTQSPTHLIKTRGQQVTLRCSPKSGHDTVSWYQQALGQGPQFIFQYYEEEERQRGNFPDRFSGHQFPNYSSELNVNALLLGDSALYLCASTWTESYEQYFGPGTRLTVT.

The chain links TRBV5-6 to TRBJ1-2; 7 bases fit TRBD1. Per germline, CDR1 SGHDT and CDR2 YYEEEE. The V segment lost 0 bases and the J segment 8 bases; nucleotides outside the gene matches: 4. The CDR3 length is 13 residues. In DNA, the CDR3 is TGTGCCAGCAGCTTGGAGGGGGCGAGGGGCTACACCTTC. Amino acids: CASSLEGARGYTF.

This chain uses TRBV28 with TRBJ2-3; 13 bases fit TRBD2. J gave up 8 bases and V 11 bases, and 4 bases lay outside the gene matches. The germline V gene encodes CDR1 MDHEN and CDR2 SYDVKM. The length of the CDR3 is 12 residues. The CDR3 region has the DNA TGTGCCGGTCGGACTAGCGGGAGTACGCAGTATTTT. Translating gives CAGRTSGSTQYF.

The V gene is TRBV19, the J gene TRBJ2-1, with 9 bases matching TRBD2. In germline, CDR1 is LNHDA, CDR2 SQIVND (reference sequence). The V and J ends lost 6 bases and 3 bases, in that order; junction bases with no gene match: 6. CDR3 length: 15 residues. The CDR3, as DNA: TGTGCCAGTAGGAGGGCGGGAGGGGACTACAATGAGCAGTTCTTC. Encoded protein: CASRRAGGDYNEQFF.

This sequence joins TRBV6-2 or TRBV6-3 and TRBJ2-1; 12 bases agree with TRBD2. Germline V lookup: CDR1 MNHEY, CDR2 SVGEGT. The CDR3 covers 19 residues. V lost 4 bases to trimming and J lost 1 base; unmatched junction nucleotides: 11. DNA for the CDR3: TGTGCCAGCAGTTTCCCACCTAGCGGGAGGGCCAGATCCTACAATGAGCAGTTCTTC. The encoded protein is CASSFPPSGRARSYNEQFF.

V usage is TRBV11-3 and J usage is TRBJ2-3; 10 bases fit TRBD2. CDR1 and CDR2 from the germline V gene are SGHNT and YENEEA. With V trimmed by 0 bases and J by 5 bases, 5 bases remained unmatched. The CDR3 consists of 16 residues. The CDR3: CASSLDSLAGEDTQYF. The CDR3 DNA reads as TGTGCCAGCAGCTTAGACTCTCTAGCGGGAGAAGATACGCAGTATTTT.

A single count supports this clone. CDR3 bases: TGTGCCAGCAGATATGCCGGGGAGCTGTTTTTT. Its translation: CASRYAGELFF. The chain combines TRBV5-4 with TRBJ2-2, with D uncertain. Germline CDR1 SGHNT, CDR2 YYREEE (reference sequence). Trimming took 5 bases from V and 6 from J, leaving 5 bases between them. The CDR3 loop spans 11 amino acids.